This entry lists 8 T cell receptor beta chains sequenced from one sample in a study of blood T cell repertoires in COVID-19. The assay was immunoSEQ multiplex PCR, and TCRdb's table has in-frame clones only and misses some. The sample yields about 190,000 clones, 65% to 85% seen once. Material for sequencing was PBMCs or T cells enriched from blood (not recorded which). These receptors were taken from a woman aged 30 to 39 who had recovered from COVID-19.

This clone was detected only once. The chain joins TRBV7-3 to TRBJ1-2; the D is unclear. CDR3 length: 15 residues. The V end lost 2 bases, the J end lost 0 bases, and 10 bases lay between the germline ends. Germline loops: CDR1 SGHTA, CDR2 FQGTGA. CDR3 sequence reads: CASSLERLANYGYTF. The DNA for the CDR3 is TGTGCCAGCAGCTTAGAGAGGTTAGCTAACTATGGCTACACCTTC.

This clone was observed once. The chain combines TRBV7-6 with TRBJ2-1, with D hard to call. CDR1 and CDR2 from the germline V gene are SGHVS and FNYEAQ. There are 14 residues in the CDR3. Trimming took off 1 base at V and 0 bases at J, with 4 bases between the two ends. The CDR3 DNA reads TGTGCCAGCAGCTTAGAACACTCCTACAATGAGCAGTTCTTC. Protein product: CASSLEHSYNEQFF.

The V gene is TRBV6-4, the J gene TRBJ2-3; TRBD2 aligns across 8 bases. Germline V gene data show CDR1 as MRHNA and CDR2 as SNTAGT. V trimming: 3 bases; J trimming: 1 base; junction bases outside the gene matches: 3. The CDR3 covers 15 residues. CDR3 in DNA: TGTGCCAGCAGTGAGTCGGGAGGGGGCACAGATACGCAGTATTTT. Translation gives CASSESGGGTDTQYF.

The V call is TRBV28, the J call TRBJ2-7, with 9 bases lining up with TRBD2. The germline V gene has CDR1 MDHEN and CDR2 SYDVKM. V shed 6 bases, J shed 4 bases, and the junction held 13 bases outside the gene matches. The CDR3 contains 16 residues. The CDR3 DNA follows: TGTGCCAGCAGCCCTTGGGTTAGCGGGAGTACATACGAGCAGTACTTC. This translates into CASSPWVSGSTYEQYF. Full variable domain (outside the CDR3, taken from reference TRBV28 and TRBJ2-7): DVKVTQSSRYLVKRTGEKVFLECVQDMDHENMFWYRQDPGLGLRLIYFSYDVKMKEKGDIPEGYSVSREKKERFSLILESASTNQTSMYLCASSPWVSGSTYEQYFGPGTRLTVT.

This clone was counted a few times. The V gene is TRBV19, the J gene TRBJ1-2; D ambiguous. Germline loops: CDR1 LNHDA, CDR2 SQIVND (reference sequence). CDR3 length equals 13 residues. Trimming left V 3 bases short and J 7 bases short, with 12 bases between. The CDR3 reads CASSINGVSGYTF. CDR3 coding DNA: TGTGCCAGTAGTATTAACGGGGTTTCTGGCTACACCTTC.

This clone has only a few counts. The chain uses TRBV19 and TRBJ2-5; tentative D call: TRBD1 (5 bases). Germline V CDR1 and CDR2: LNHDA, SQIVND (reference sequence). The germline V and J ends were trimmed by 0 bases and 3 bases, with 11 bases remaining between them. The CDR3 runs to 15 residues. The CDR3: CASSIDPQGKETQYF. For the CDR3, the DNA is TGTGCCAGTAGTATAGATCCCCAGGGTAAAGAGACCCAGTACTTC. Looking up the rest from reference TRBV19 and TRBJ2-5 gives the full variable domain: DGGITQSPKYLFRKEGQNVTLSCEQNLNHDAMYWYRQDPGQGLRLIYYSQIVNDFQKGDIAEGYSVSREKKESFPLTVTSAQKNPTAFYLCASSIDPQGKETQYFGPGTRLLVL.

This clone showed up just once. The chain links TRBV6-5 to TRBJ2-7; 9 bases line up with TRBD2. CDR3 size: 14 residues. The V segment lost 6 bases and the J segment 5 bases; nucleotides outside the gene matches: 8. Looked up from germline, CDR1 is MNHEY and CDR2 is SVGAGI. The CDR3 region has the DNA TGTGCCAGCAGGCCGGGACTAGCTATACACGAGCAGTACGTC. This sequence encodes CASRPGLAIHEQYV.

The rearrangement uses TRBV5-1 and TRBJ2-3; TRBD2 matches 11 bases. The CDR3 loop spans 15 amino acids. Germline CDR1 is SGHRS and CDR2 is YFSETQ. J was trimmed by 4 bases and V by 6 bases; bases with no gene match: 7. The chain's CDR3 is CASTVGLAESDTQYF. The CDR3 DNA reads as TGCGCCAGCACGGTGGGACTAGCGGAATCAGATACGCAGTATTTT. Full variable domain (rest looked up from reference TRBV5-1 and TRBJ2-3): KAGVTQTPRYLIKTRGQQVTLSCSPISGHRSVSWYQQTPGQGLQFLFEYFSETQRNKGNFPGRFSGRQFSNSRSEMNVSTLELGDSALYLCASTVGLAESDTQYFGPGTRLTVL.